This T cell receptor (beta chain) came from a study of cytomegalovirus exposure and HLA in healthy donors. PCR was performed using 60 Vbeta and 13 Jbeta primers. Measured with immunoSEQ multiplex PCR; TCRdb has only the in-frame clones, and not every one. Among about 120,000 clones listed, around 69% were seen once. The study's findings and limits: Overall, approximately 150 TCR beta chains were annotated as cytomegalovirus-associated. TRBV6-2, TRBV6-3 and some other V segments were excluded as indistinguishable.

On this clone: Its antigen is still unknown.

Germline CDR1 and CDR2: MGHRA and YSYEKL. This CDR3 has 17 amino acids. V lost 1 base, J lost 8 bases, and 21 bases lay in between. This TCR came from a woman between 40 and 50 years old in good health and CMV-seropositive. This chain joins TRBV4-1 and TRBJ2-1; unclear D gene. Sequencing was done on a sample of PBMCs. The CDR3 coding sequence is TGCGCCAGCAGCCAAGCCCTTTCTGTCGGAGCCCTCGATGAGCAGTTCTTC. Encoded protein: CASSQALSVGALDEQFF.